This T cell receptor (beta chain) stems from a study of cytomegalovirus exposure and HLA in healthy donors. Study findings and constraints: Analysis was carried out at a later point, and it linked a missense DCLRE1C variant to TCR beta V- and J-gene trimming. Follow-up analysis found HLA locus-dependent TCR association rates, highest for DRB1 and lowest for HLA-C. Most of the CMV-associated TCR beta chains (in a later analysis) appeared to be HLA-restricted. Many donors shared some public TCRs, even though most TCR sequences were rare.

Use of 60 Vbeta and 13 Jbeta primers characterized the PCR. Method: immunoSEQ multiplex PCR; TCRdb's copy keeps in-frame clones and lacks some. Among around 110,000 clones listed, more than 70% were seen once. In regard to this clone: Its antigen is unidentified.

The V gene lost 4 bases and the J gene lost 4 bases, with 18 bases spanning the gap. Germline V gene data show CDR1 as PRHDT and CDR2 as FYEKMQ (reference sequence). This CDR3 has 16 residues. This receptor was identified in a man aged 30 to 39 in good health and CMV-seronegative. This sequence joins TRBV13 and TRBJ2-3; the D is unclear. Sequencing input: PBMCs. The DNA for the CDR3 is TGTGCCAGCAGCTCGATGCGGAGTATATCCGCAGATACGCAGTATTTT. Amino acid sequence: CASSSMRSISADTQYF.